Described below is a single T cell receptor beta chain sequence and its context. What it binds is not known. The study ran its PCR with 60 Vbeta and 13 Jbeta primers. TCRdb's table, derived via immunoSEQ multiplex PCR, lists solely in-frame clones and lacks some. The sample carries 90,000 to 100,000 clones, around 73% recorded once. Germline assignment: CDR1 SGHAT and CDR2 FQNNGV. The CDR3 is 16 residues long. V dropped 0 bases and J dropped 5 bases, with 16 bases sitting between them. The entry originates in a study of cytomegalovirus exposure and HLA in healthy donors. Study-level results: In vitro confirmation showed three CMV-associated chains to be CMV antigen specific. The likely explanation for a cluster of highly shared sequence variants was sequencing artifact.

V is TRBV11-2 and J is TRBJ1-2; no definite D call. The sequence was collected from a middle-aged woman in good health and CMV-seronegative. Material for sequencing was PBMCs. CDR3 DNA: TGTGCCAGCAGCTTAGATATCGGCGACCGCGGGTATGGCTACACCTTC. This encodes CASSLDIGDRGYGYTF. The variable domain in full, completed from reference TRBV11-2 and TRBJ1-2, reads EAGVAQSPRYKIIEKRQSVAFWCNPISGHATLYWYQQILGQGPKLLIQFQNNGVVDDSQLPKDRFSAERLKGVDSTLKIQPAKLEDSAVYLCASSLDIGDRGYGYTFGSGTRLTVV.